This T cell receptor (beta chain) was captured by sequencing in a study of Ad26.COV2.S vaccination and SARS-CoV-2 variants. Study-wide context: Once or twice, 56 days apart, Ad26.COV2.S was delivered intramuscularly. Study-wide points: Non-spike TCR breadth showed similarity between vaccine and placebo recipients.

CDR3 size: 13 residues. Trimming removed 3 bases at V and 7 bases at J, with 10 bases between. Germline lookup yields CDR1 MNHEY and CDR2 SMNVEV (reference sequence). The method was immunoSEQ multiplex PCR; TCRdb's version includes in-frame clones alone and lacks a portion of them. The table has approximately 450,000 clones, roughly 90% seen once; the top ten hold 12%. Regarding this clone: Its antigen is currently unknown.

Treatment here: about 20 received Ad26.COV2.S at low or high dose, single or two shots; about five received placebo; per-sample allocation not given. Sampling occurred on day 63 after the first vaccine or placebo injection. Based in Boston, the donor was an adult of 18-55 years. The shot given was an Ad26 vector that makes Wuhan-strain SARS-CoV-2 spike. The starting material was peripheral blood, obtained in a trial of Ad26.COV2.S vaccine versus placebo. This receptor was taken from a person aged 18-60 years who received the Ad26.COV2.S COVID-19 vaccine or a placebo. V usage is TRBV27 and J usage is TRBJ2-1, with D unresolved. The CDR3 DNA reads TGTGCCAGCAGTTTCAACCCTGAAAATGAGCAGTTCTTC. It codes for CASSFNPENEQFF.